Listed below are T cell receptor beta chains from one sample, sequenced in a study of human T cells and chemical hapten exposure. MiXCR was run by TCRdb on the RACE reads, yielding one entry per CDR3 protein. The sample contains around 260,000 distinct CDR3 sequences, about 8.6% of which appear only once. Sample: whole blood, taken in connection with sensitization to the hapten diphenylcyclopropenone (DPC). These receptors were obtained from a woman between 35 and 50 years old with alopecia areata. Some clones in this sample may be carry-over from other donors' samples. CDR3s include the opening cysteine and the closing phenylalanine or tryptophan. The order of the fields is D gene, V gene, clone size, J gene, CDR3 DNA, CDR3 protein. The D gene is left open where the match is weak. A row's size may be missing; if present it is once, few, many or a size class.

>TRBD2|TRBV9|NA|TRBJ2-2
TGTGCCAGCAGCGCAGCGGGAGCCCTGCAGACCGGGGAGCTGTTTTTT
CASSAAGALQTGELFF
>TRBD2|TRBV10-3|NA|TRBJ2-3
TGTGCCATCAGCCCGAGTCTCGGGACTAGCGGGAGTGCAGATACGCAGTATTTT
CAISPSLGTSGSADTQYF
>TRBD1|TRBV2|NA|TRBJ2-4
TGTGCCAGCAGTGAAATGGCAGGGGGATTTTCCAAAAACATTCAGTACTTC
CASSEMAGGFSKNIQYF
>NA|TRBV5-1|few|TRBJ2-4
TGCGCCAGCAGCTTGACAGCGGTCAAAAACATTCAGTACTTC
CASSLTAVKNIQYF
>TRBD1|TRBV9|few|TRBJ2-5
TGTGCCAGCAGCGCTACAGGGGCCGCTAAGACCCAGTACTTC
CASSATGAAKTQYF
>NA|TRBV12-3/TRBV12-4|NA|TRBJ2-7
TGTGCCAGCAGTTTTTATAGGAGCTCCTACGAGCAGTACTTC
CASSFYRSSYEQYF
>NA|TRBV6-6|NA|TRBJ2-7
TGTGCCAGCAGTTACTCGCACAGTTACTCCTACGAGCAGTACTTC
CASSYSHSYSYEQYF
>NA|TRBV20-1|NA|TRBJ1-1
TGCAGTGCTAGGGACCAGGGTAGGGCCACTGAAGCTTTCTTT
CSARDQGRATEAFF
>NA|TRBV6-1|many|TRBJ1-6
TGTGCCAGCACCGAACGGAGGGATTCTTCACCCCTCCACTTT
CASTERRDSSPLHF
>TRBD2|TRBV7-2|few|TRBJ2-7
TGTGCCAGCAGCTTAAGCGGGAGGGCCACCGGAGAGCAGTACTTC
CASSLSGRATGEQYF
>NA|TRBV29-1|once|TRBJ2-2
TGCAGCGTTGACAGGGGACTCAACACCGGGGAGCTGTTTTTT
CSVDRGLNTGELFF
>TRBD1|TRBV4-2|many|TRBJ1-3
TGTGCCAGCAGCCAATATCCGGGACAGGGGAGAAACACCATATATTTT
CASSQYPGQGRNTIYF
>TRBD1|TRBV6-5|many|TRBJ1-1
TGTGCCAGCAGTTACTCGCGGGACAGGGACATGAACACTGAAGCTTTCTTT
CASSYSRDRDMNTEAFF
>TRBD1|TRBV6-5|NA|TRBJ2-7
TGTGCCAGCAGTTACTCGAGGGGACAGGCGAACTCCTACGAGCAGTACTTC
CASSYSRGQANSYEQYF
>TRBD2|TRBV6-5|few|TRBJ2-1
TGTGCCAGCAGCAGGACTAGCGGGAGAGGGGAGCAGTTCTTC
CASSRTSGRGEQFF
>NA|TRBV29-1|few|TRBJ2-2
TGCAGCGTGGCACGCCTAGACACCGGGGAGCTGTTTTTT
CSVARLDTGELFF
>NA|TRBV6-5|few|TRBJ1-1
TGTGCCAGCAGTTACTCGAATCGAGGGAACACTGAAGCTTTCTTT
CASSYSNRGNTEAFF
>NA|TRBV28|NA|TRBJ2-3
TGTGCCAGCAGTTTACTGCCCAGGGCGGATACGCAGTATTTT
CASSLLPRADTQYF
>NA|TRBV12-3/TRBV12-4|NA|TRBJ2-1
TGTGCCAGCAGTTTCGGCGGGAATGAGTTCTTC
CASSFGGNEFF
>NA|TRBV10-3|NA|TRBJ1-5
TGTGCCTCCCGTCACGCAGGGGTTAATCAGCCCCAGCATTTT
CASRHAGVNQPQHF
>TRBD2|TRBV9|NA|TRBJ2-1
TGTGCCAGCAGCGCGACCGGGACTACGCGACACAATGAGCAGTTCTTC
CASSATGTTRHNEQFF
>TRBD2|TRBV12-3/TRBV12-4|NA|TRBJ2-3
TGTGCCAGCAGACCAGGGACTAGCGGGAGAGCAGATACGCAGTATTTT
CASRPGTSGRADTQYF
>NA|TRBV6-6|NA|TRBJ1-4
TGTGCCAGCAGTTACCCGCGGCAGGGGAGTAGCGAAAAACTGTTTTTT
CASSYPRQGSSEKLFF
>TRBD1|TRBV7-2|many|TRBJ2-3
TGTGCCAGCAGCCCCCGACAGGGAACAGATACGCAGTATTTT
CASSPRQGTDTQYF
>NA|TRBV9|few|TRBJ2-2
TGTGCCAGCAGCGTAGAGTTAGGGTACACCGGGGAGCTGTTTTTT
CASSVELGYTGELFF
>NA|TRBV11-2|NA|TRBJ1-1
TGTGCCAGCAGCTTTTCCGCGTATATGAACACTGAAGCTTTCTTT
CASSFSAYMNTEAFF
>TRBD1|TRBV7-9|few|TRBJ2-3
TGTGCCAGCAGCTTATGGCCGACAGGGGATACGCAGTATTTT
CASSLWPTGDTQYF
>TRBD2|TRBV12-3/TRBV12-4|few|TRBJ2-2
TGTGCCACCATGATGACTAGCGGGAGTCCCGGGGAGCTGTTTTTT
CATMMTSGSPGELFF
>NA|TRBV15|few|TRBJ1-6
TGTGCCACCAGCAGAGATTCGGCCAGGGCTAATTCACCCCTCCACTTT
CATSRDSARANSPLHF
>NA|TRBV3-1|few|TRBJ2-7
TGTGCCAGCAGCCAAGATCTTCTGGCAGGGAACGAGCAGTACTTC
CASSQDLLAGNEQYF
>NA|TRBV28|many|TRBJ2-6
TGTGCCAGCGGGTTATCTGGGGCCAACGTCCTGACTTTC
CASGLSGANVLTF
>TRBD1|TRBV2|NA|TRBJ2-1
TGTGCCAGCGGACAGGGGGCGGCCTACAATGAGCAGTTCTTC
CASGQGAAYNEQFF
>NA|TRBV12-3/TRBV12-4|many|TRBJ1-3
TGTGCCAGCAGTCGCGGACAGAGAAACACCATATATTTT
CASSRGQRNTIYF
>TRBD1|TRBV10-3|few|TRBJ2-1
TGTGCCATCAGGGGCGGACAGGGTTCCTCCTTGGATGAGCAGTTCTTC
CAIRGGQGSSLDEQFF
>NA|TRBV7-2|many|TRBJ2-7
TGTGCCAGCAGCTCCCCTCCTCGCGAGCAGTACTTC
CASSSPPREQYF
>NA|TRBV7-2|few|TRBJ2-3
TGTGCCAGCAGCTTGATTAGCGGCCGCACAGATACGCAGTATTTT
CASSLISGRTDTQYF
>NA|TRBV10-3|few|TRBJ1-2
TGTGCCATCAGGATGGGGGAAGTGGATGGCTACACCTTC
CAIRMGEVDGYTF
>NA|TRBV6-1|few|TRBJ2-1
TGTGCCAGCAGTTCAGTAAGCTACAATGAGCAGTTCTTC
CASSSVSYNEQFF
>TRBD2|TRBV6-5|NA|TRBJ2-3
TGTGCCAGCAGGTCTTCTCTAGCGGGAGGAACAGATACGCAGTATTTT
CASRSSLAGGTDTQYF
>NA|TRBV7-9|NA|TRBJ2-5
TGTGCCAGCAGCTTAGATCTGGGGTTGGGAGAGACCCAGTACTTC
CASSLDLGLGETQYF
>NA|TRBV7-2|few|TRBJ2-5
TGTGCCAGCAGCTTAGCGCCCGGGGGGCTCCAAGAGACCCAGTACTTC
CASSLAPGGLQETQYF
>TRBD1|TRBV3-1|NA|TRBJ1-5
TGTGCCAGCAGCCGGACAGGGAAGGGGGATCAGCCCCAGCATTTT
CASSRTGKGDQPQHF
>NA|TRBV29-1|NA|TRBJ2-1
TGCAGCGTCGGACACTACAACAATGAGCAGTTCTTC
CSVGHYNNEQFF
>NA|TRBV29-1|NA|TRBJ2-3
TGCAGCGTCCAACAGGGGACTAGCACAGATACGCAGTATTTT
CSVQQGTSTDTQYF
>TRBD2|TRBV24-1|few|TRBJ2-1
TGTGCCACCGAAGGGAGGGGATCGAACTCCTACAATGAGCAGTTCTTC
CATEGRGSNSYNEQFF
>NA|TRBV6-1|NA|TRBJ1-1
TGTGCCAGCAGGGCCCTCTGGGGGGAGGACACTGAAGCTTTCTTT
CASRALWGEDTEAFF
>TRBD1|TRBV7-2|NA|TRBJ2-2
TGTGCCAGCAGCTCGGGGACAGGGATGGCCGGGGAGCTGTTTTTT
CASSSGTGMAGELFF
>NA|TRBV6-5|NA|TRBJ2-1
TGTGCCAGCAGCCGACTGGACAATGAGCAGTTCTTC
CASSRLDNEQFF
>TRBD2|TRBV20-1|few|TRBJ2-1
TGCAGTGCCCCAACTAGCGGGAGGGCCGGGAAATCCTACAATGAGCAGTTCTTC
CSAPTSGRAGKSYNEQFF
>NA|TRBV18|NA|TRBJ2-3
TGTGCCAGCTCAGAGACTAGTATGGGAGATACGCAGTATTTT
CASSETSMGDTQYF
>TRBD2|TRBV29-1|many|TRBJ2-7
TGCAGCGGTGGAGCGGGGGGCTCCTACGAGCAGTACTTC
CSGGAGGSYEQYF
>NA|TRBV7-6|many|TRBJ1-5
TGTGCCAGCAGCCGTATTCGGGACGAACCCCAGCATTTT
CASSRIRDEPQHF
>TRBD2|TRBV7-2|NA|TRBJ2-5
TGTGCCAGCAGCCGGACTAGCGGGGTCCAAGAGACCCAGTACTTC
CASSRTSGVQETQYF
>NA|TRBV12-3/TRBV12-4|few|TRBJ2-6
TGTGCCAGCAGTACCCACTCTGGGGCCAACGTCCTGACTTTC
CASSTHSGANVLTF
>TRBD1|TRBV5-1|many|TRBJ2-3
TGCGCCAGCAGCCCGCGGACAGGGGCAGATACGCAGTATTTT
CASSPRTGADTQYF
>TRBD1|TRBV7-8|NA|TRBJ2-5
TGTGCCAGCAGCTTAGCGGGTGGGGCAGGGGGCAGAGGGACCCAGTACTTC
CASSLAGGAGGRGTQYF
>NA|TRBV20-1|many|TRBJ2-3
TGCAGTGCTAGAGAACAGGTCACAGATACGCAGTATTTT
CSAREQVTDTQYF